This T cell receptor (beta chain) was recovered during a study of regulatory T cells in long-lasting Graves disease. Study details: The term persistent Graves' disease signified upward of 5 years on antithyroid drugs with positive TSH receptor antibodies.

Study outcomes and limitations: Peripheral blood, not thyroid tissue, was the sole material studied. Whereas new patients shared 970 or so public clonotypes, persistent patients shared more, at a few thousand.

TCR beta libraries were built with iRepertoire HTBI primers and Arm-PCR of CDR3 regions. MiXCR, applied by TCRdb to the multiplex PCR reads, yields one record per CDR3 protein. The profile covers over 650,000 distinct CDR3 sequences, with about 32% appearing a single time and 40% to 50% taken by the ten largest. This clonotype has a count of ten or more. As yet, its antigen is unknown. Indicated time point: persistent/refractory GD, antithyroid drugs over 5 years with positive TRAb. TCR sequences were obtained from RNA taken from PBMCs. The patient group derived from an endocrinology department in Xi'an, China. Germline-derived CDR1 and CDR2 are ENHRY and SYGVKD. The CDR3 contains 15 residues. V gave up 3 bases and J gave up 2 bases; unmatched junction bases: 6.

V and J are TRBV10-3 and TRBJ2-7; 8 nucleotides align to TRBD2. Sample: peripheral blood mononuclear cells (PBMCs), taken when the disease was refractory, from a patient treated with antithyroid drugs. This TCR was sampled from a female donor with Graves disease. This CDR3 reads CAISDFTSGTYEQYF. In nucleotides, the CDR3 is TGTGCCATCAGTGACTTCACTAGCGGAACCTACGAGCAGTACTTC.